This T cell receptor (beta chain) was sequenced in a study of cytomegalovirus exposure and HLA in healthy donors. Note on this clone: Its antigen remains unidentified.

The germline V gene encodes CDR1 LNHDA and CDR2 SQIVND (reference sequence). The CDR3 is made up of 18 amino acids. V dropped 0 bases and J dropped 1; count of bases not matched to a gene: 8. Broader study findings: Cytomegalovirus status was reportedly diagnosed by the classifier with high sensitivity and specificity. Specificity for CMV antigens was confirmed in vitro for a few of the CMV-associated chains.

Sequenced by immunoSEQ multiplex PCR; TCRdb stores in-frame clones only, minus some. The data hold roughly 180,000 clones, with 86% observed a single time. The rearrangement uses TRBV19 and TRBJ2-2; 7 bases fit TRBD1. Material: PBMCs. The TCR was taken from a man aged 25 to 40 in good health and CMV-seropositive. CDR3 in DNA: TGTGCCAGTAGTATAGACCCGCCCGACAGGGAGAACACCGGGGAGCTGTTTTTT. Residues: CASSIDPPDRENTGELFF.